This T cell receptor beta chain was found in a study of T cells in Graves' hyperthyroidism and ophthalmopathy. Stable hyperthyroidism: no ophthalmopathy progression over 18 months of follow-up. This clonotype was detected only a few times. Its specificity is unknown. Study observations and caveats: Ophthalmopathy onset followed model prediction by a median around 6.6 months. Most thyroid clonotypes expanded above 0.001 appeared in blood too.

TCR beta CDR3 sequences were amplified from RNA transcripts. When the TCR CDR3 underwent first-round RT-PCR, the HTBI primer set was used. TCRdb reprocessed the multiplex PCR reads via MiXCR and lists one record per CDR3 protein. In the table there are around 690,000 distinct CDR3 sequences, 15% to 20% of which are singletons. The source of this sequence is a man aged 50-60 years with Graves' hyperthyroidism. Sequencing used blood.

In nucleotides, the CDR3 is TGTGCCTGGACGCAGGGGAACACTGAAGCTTTCTTT. This translates into CAWTQGNTEAFF. This chain links TRBV30 with TRBJ1-1; a weak D match, TRBD1 (5 bases). This CDR3 region has 12 residues. Looked up from germline, CDR1 is GTSNPN and CDR2 is SVGIG (reference sequence). V shed 4 bases and J shed 1 base, with 7 bases lying between them.